The present TCR beta chain was sequenced within a study of siplizumab effects on memory and regulatory T cells. Study-wide findings and caveats: Naive T cells seemed more diverse than memory cells and seemed major alloresponse contributors.

Profiling relied on immunoSEQ multiplex PCR, and the TCRdb table lists in-frame clones only, not all of them. The sample holds 100,000 or so clones, around 90% seen once. J gave up 3 bases and V 0 bases, and 2 bases lay outside the gene matches. The CDR3 runs 15 residues. The germline V gene encodes CDR1 SGHNT and CDR2 YYREEE (reference sequence). Of note for this clone: As yet, its antigen is unknown.

The sequenced sample was non-Treg CD4+ T cells sorted from blood. This sequence joins TRBV5-4 and TRBJ2-5; 10 positions match TRBD1. This sequence originates from a human donor in good health. CDR3 amino acids: CASSLVGTGEETQYF. CDR3 nucleotides: TGTGCCAGCAGCTTGGTCGGGACAGGGGAAGAGACCCAGTACTTC.